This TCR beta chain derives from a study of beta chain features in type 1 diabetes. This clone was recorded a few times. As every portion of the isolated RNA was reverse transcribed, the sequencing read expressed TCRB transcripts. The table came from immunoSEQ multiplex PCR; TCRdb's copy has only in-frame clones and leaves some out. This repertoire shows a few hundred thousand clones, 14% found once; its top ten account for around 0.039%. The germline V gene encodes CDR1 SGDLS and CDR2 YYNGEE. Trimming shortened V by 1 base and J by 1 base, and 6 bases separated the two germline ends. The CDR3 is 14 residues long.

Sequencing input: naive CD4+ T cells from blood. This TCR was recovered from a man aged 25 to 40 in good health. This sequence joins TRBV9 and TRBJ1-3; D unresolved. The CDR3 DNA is TGTGCCAGCAGCGTAAGGAGGTCTGGAAACACCATATATTTT. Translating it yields CASSVRRSGNTIYF.